This T cell receptor beta chain comes out of a study of T cells in Graves' hyperthyroidism and ophthalmopathy. The overall study: At initial diagnosis, before any treatment had begun, peripheral blood was obtained.

There were TCR beta CDR3 regions amplified from RNA transcripts. A first-round RT-PCR of the TCR CDR3 used the HTBI primer set. TCRdb analysed the multiplex PCR reads with MiXCR anew, one entry per CDR3 protein. The data show around 610,000 distinct CDR3 sequences, approximately 14% seen once. Details on this clonotype: Its antigen is not known.

General study findings and limits: Expanded thyroid clonotypes (above 0.001) were mostly also found in blood.

Patients affected by ophthalmopathy presented a Clinical Activity Score of at least 3, a NOSPECS grade of at least 4, and disease duration below 3 months. Losses at the gene ends were 0 bases for V and 7 bases for J; bases not matched to a gene: 10. Germline V CDR1 and CDR2: MNHEY, SVGEGT. CDR3 size: 16 residues. The sequenced sample consisted of blood. The chain combines TRBV6-2 or TRBV6-3 with TRBJ2-5, with 8 positions matching TRBD2. The sequence derives from a woman aged 40 to 50 with Graves' ophthalmopathy. CDR3: CASSYSKAGADGTQYF. Written as DNA, the CDR3 is TGTGCCAGCAGTTACTCCAAAGCGGGAGCTGATGGGACCCAGTACTTC.